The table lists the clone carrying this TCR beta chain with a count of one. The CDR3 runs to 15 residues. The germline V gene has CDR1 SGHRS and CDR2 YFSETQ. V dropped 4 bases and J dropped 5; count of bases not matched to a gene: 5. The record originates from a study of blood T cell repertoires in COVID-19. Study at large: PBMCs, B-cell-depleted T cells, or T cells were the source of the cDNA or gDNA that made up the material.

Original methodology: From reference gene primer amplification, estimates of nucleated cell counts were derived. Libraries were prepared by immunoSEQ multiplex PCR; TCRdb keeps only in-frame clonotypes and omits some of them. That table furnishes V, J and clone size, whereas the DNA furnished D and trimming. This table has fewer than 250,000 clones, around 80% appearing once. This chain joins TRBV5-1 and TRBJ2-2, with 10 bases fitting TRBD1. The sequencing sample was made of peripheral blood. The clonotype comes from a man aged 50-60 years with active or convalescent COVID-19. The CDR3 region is CASSQGQGGTGELFF. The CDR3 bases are TGCGCCAGCAGCCAAGGACAGGGGGGAACCGGGGAGCTGTTTTTT.